These 18 T cell receptor beta chains were all obtained from the same sample, sequenced in a study of cytomegalovirus exposure and HLA in healthy donors. The PCR had 60 Vbeta and 13 Jbeta primers. Here immunoSEQ multiplex PCR was the method, and the copy in TCRdb shows in-frame clones only, minus some. The sample has about 140,000 clones. Sequencing input: PBMCs. These receptors came from a woman between 18 and 30 years old in good health and CMV-seronegative.

The chain has TRBV30 and TRBJ1-1; 8 nucleotides line up with TRBD1. This CDR3 spans 15 amino acids. The ends lost 3 bases at V and 3 bases at J; junction bases unmatched: 9. Germline CDR1 reads GTSNPN; CDR2 reads SVGIG (reference sequence). The CDR3 region is CAWRPTGAKDTEAFF. CDR3 DNA sequence: TGTGCCTGGAGACCGACAGGGGCCAAGGACACTGAAGCTTTCTTT.

The chain uses TRBV5-4 and TRBJ2-7; TRBD1 matches at 12 bases. The germline CDR1 and CDR2 sequences are SGHNT and YYREEE (reference sequence). The ends lost 0 bases at V and 6 bases at J; junction bases unmatched: 4. The CDR3 sequence is 15 residues long. CDR3 protein: CASSLGDRGQGEQYF. DNA of the CDR3: TGTGCCAGCAGCTTGGGGGACAGGGGGCAGGGCGAGCAGTACTTC.

The V call is TRBV5-4, the J call TRBJ2-7; TRBD2 matches at 10 bases. This CDR3 comprises 15 residues. Germline assignment: CDR1 SGHNT and CDR2 YYREEE (reference sequence). V lost 1 base, J lost 1 base, and 2 bases stayed unmatched. The CDR3 region is CASSLSGRGSYEQYF. The DNA for the CDR3 is TGTGCCAGCAGCTTGAGCGGGAGGGGATCCTACGAGCAGTACTTC.

The chain has TRBV27 and TRBJ1-5, with a possible D match to TRBD1 (5 bases). Germline assignment: CDR1 MNHEY and CDR2 SMNVEV (reference sequence). CDR3 size: 15 residues. The V end was cut by 3 bases, the J end by 10 bases, with 19 bases between. DNA for the CDR3: TGTGCCAGCAGTTTTCAAGGGGCTCTATCAAGCCCCCAGCATTTT. This sequence encodes CASSFQGALSSPQHF.

V is TRBV19 and J is TRBJ2-2; D is possibly TRBD2 (5 bases). The V and J ends lost 5 bases and 6 bases respectively, with 13 bases between them. Germline CDR1 reads LNHDA; CDR2 reads SQIVND (reference sequence). The CDR3 has 14 amino acids. CDR3 nucleotide sequence: TGTGCCAGTAGTTACGATGGGAGTCCCGGGGAGCTGTTTTTT. Protein: CASSYDGSPGELFF.

V gene TRBV7-6 combines with J gene TRBJ2-1, with a weak D call TRBD2 (5 bases). The length of the CDR3 is 14 residues. Germline lookup yields CDR1 SGHVS and CDR2 FNYEAQ. V was shortened by 3 bases and J by 8 bases, with 14 bases between the two germline ends. The CDR3 spells CASSLTGMKDEQFF. Here the CDR3 DNA reads TGTGCCAGCAGCTTGACCGGGATGAAGGATGAGCAGTTCTTC.

Here the CDR3 DNA reads TGTGCCACCAGCAGAGATACCCTCTTAGCGGGAGTAGTGTACAATGAGCAGTTCTTC. It specifies CATSRDTLLAGVVYNEQFF. This chain joins TRBV15 and TRBJ2-1, with TRBD2 identical over 9 bases. This CDR3 contains 19 residues. The germline V gene has CDR1 LNHNV and CDR2 YYDKDF (reference sequence). After removal of 0 bases from V and 4 bases from J, the junction contained 13 bases not matched to a gene.

V usage is TRBV30 and J usage is TRBJ1-5; TRBD1 is a possible D gene (6 bases). V lost 1 base and J lost 4, with 11 bases in between. CDR1 and CDR2 (germline): GTSNPN, SVGIG (reference sequence). There are 14 residues in the CDR3. In DNA, the CDR3 is TGTGCCTGGAGTGCCCCACAGGGAAATCAGCCCCAGCATTTT. Translation gives CAWSAPQGNQPQHF.

The rearrangement links TRBV30 to TRBJ1-4; TRBD1 is a possible D gene (5 bases). Germline V CDR1 and CDR2: GTSNPN, SVGIG (reference sequence). The CDR3 is 13 residues long. The V gene lost 0 bases and the J gene lost 4 bases, with 6 bases spanning the gap. CDR3 residues: CAWSVGVNEKLFF. CDR3 coding DNA: TGTGCCTGGAGTGTAGGGGTTAATGAAAAACTGTTTTTT.

The V gene is TRBV29-1, the J gene TRBJ2-1; D might be TRBD2 (5 bases). CDR1 is SQVTM, CDR2 ANQGSEA, per germline. CDR3 size: 13 residues. The V end lost 6 bases, the J end lost 4 bases, and 13 bases lay between the germline ends. DNA for the CDR3: TGCAGCGTCCCCACCACTAGGTACAATGAGCAGTTCTTC. It is translated as CSVPTTRYNEQFF.

The gene calls are TRBV11-2 and TRBJ2-7; D remains ambiguous. The V and J ends lost 5 bases and 3 bases respectively, with 11 bases between them. CDR1 and CDR2 (germline): SGHAT, FQNNGV. This CDR3 has 13 amino acids. CDR3 sequence: CASSPRLDYEQYF. The CDR3 bases are TGTGCCAGCAGCCCCCGGTTAGACTACGAGCAGTACTTC.

The chain uses TRBV14 and TRBJ2-1; D gene unclear. V was cut by 3 bases and J by 7 bases, with 16 bases left in between. Per the germline V gene, CDR1 is SGHDN and CDR2 is FVKESK. There are 15 residues in the CDR3. CDR3 bases: TGTGCCAGCAGCCACCGTCTAGTTGGCCGAAATGAGCAGTTCTTC. It yields the protein CASSHRLVGRNEQFF.

The rearrangement links TRBV20-1 to TRBJ2-3, with TRBD2 as a possible D gene (5 bases). Germline V lookup: CDR1 DFQATT, CDR2 SNEGSKA (reference sequence). Trimming removed 4 bases at V and 5 bases at J, with 7 bases between. This CDR3 contains 11 residues. The CDR3 is CSATDLDTQYF. CDR3 DNA sequence: TGCAGTGCTACGGACTTAGATACGCAGTATTTT.

The V gene is TRBV30, the J gene TRBJ2-3; no definite D call. This CDR3 region has 11 residues. The germline V and J ends were trimmed by 4 bases and 6 bases, with 8 bases remaining between them. Germline CDR1 and CDR2: GTSNPN and SVGIG (reference sequence). The CDR3 nucleotides are TGTGCCTGGACGGTCGGGGATACGCAGTATTTT. Translated, it gives CAWTVGDTQYF.

This CDR3 reads CASSELSDKPYGYTF. For the CDR3, the DNA is TGTGCCAGCAGCGAACTGTCAGACAAACCCTATGGCTACACCTTC. The chain employs TRBV6-1 and TRBJ1-2, with D hard to call. This CDR3 region has 15 residues. Deletions cut 6 bases from V and 4 bases from J, with 18 bases between. CDR1 and CDR2 from the germline V gene are MNHNS and SASEGT.

CDR3 amino acids: CASSIQGSGANVLTF. DNA for the CDR3: TGTGCCAGTAGTATTCAGGGCTCTGGGGCCAACGTCCTGACTTTC. The chain is built from TRBV19 and TRBJ2-6, with D tentatively TRBD1 (5 bases). The CDR3 has 15 residues. Germline loops: CDR1 LNHDA, CDR2 SQIVND (reference sequence). V gave up 3 bases and J gave up 0 bases, with 6 bases separating them.

Concerning this clone itself: The same CDR3 can be traced to other DNA sequences in this sample. The chain has TRBV7-9 and TRBJ2-7; D is possibly TRBD1 (6 bases). CDR1 and CDR2 from the germline V gene are SEHNR and FQNEAQ (reference sequence). V lost 1 base to trimming and J lost 7 bases, with 14 bases between them. The CDR3 contains 14 residues. This chain's CDR3 is CASSLENGQGEQYV. The CDR3 DNA reads as TGTGCCAGCAGCTTAGAGAATGGGCAGGGGGAGCAGTACGTC.

This chain uses TRBV9 with TRBJ1-1; D is possibly TRBD1 (6 bases). The germline CDR1 and CDR2 sequences are SGDLS and YYNGEE. CDR3 length equals 14 residues. Trimming removed 0 bases from V and 4 bases from J, with 10 bases in between. CDR3 sequence reads: CASSVVVGGTEAFF. Written as DNA, the CDR3 is TGTGCCAGCAGCGTAGTTGTAGGGGGCACTGAAGCTTTCTTT.